These 10 T cell receptor beta chains came from one sample sequenced in a study of blood T cell repertoires in COVID-19. Assay used: immunoSEQ multiplex PCR; TCRdb lists only in-frame clones, some missing. Of 250,000 or so clones listed, roughly four fifths are singletons. Sequencing was done on a sample of peripheral blood. These receptors were collected from a woman between 65 and 79 years old with acute or convalescent COVID-19.

The chain links TRBV19 to TRBJ2-5, with TRBD2 matching 8 bases. Germline CDR1 is LNHDA and CDR2 is SQIVND (reference sequence). The CDR3 totals 15 residues. V lost 3 bases, J lost 5 bases, and 8 bases stayed unmatched. The CDR3 reads CASSIPGGGLETQYF. Here the CDR3 DNA reads TGTGCCAGTAGTATTCCCGGGGGGGGCCTTGAGACCCAGTACTTC.

The gene calls are TRBV4-3 and TRBJ1-2, with D tentatively TRBD1 (6 bases). V was clipped by 0 bases and J by 5 bases, with 13 bases between them. The CDR3 is 15 residues long. Germline CDR1 reads LGHNA; CDR2 reads YSLEER. CDR3 sequence: CASSQDSKGVYGYTF. The DNA of the CDR3 is TGCGCCAGCAGCCAAGATAGCAAGGGGGTGTATGGCTACACCTTC.

This chain connects TRBV11-1 to TRBJ2-2, with a tentative D call TRBD2 (5 bases). This CDR3 comprises 13 residues. From germline, CDR1 is SGHAT and CDR2 FQDESV (reference sequence). Trimming pared 2 bases from V and 7 bases from J, leaving 8 bases between. The DNA of the CDR3 is TGTGCCAGCAGCTTAACGGGGTACGGGGAGCTGTTTTTT. Its translation is CASSLTGYGELFF.

J is TRBJ2-7 and V is TRBV11-2, with 8 nucleotides matching TRBD1. This CDR3 has 15 amino acids. The J segment lost 4 bases and the V segment lost 5 bases, leaving 10 bases of the junction unmatched. Looked up from germline, CDR1 is SGHAT and CDR2 is FQNNGV. CDR3 sequence (DNA): TGTGCCAGCAGCCGACATCGACAGGGGCCTTACGAGCAGTACTTC. As protein: CASSRHRQGPYEQYF.

V is TRBV14 and J is TRBJ2-1, with TRBD2 matching over 8 bases. J gave up 4 bases and V 3 bases, and 8 bases lay outside the gene matches. CDR3 length equals 16 residues. Germline V gives CDR1 SGHDN, CDR2 FVKESK. CDR3 sequence: CASSQISGGLYNEQFF. For the CDR3, the DNA is TGTGCCAGCAGCCAGATAAGCGGGGGCCTTTACAATGAGCAGTTCTTC.

The chain joins TRBV9 to TRBJ1-3; 10 bases match TRBD1. The CDR3 has 15 residues. J was trimmed by 3 bases and V by 2 bases; bases with no gene match: 2. Germline CDR1 SGDLS, CDR2 YYNGEE. CDR3 sequence (DNA): TGTGCCAGCAGCGTGGACAGGGGGTTTGGAAACACCATATATTTT. It is translated as CASSVDRGFGNTIYF.

The V gene is TRBV27, the J gene TRBJ2-5; D gene uncertain. The CDR3 has 15 residues. V lost 3 bases, J lost 5 bases, and 16 bases lay in between. Germline lookup yields CDR1 MNHEY and CDR2 SMNVEV (reference sequence). The CDR3 region is CASSFKKLHGETQYF. CDR3 nucleotides: TGTGCCAGCAGTTTTAAAAAGCTCCACGGGGAGACCCAGTACTTC.

The gene calls are TRBV6-5 and TRBJ1-5, with TRBD1 identical over 7 bases. CDR3 length: 15 residues. Germline trimming cut 10 bases from V and 4 bases from J; bases unmatched to any gene: 13. Germline CDR1 MNHEY, CDR2 SVGAGI. Written as DNA, the CDR3 is TGTGCCACCAGCCTGGGACAGACAGCAAATCAGCCCCAGCATTTT. Its protein product is CATSLGQTANQPQHF.

This chain uses TRBV5-6 with TRBJ2-7; 8 nucleotides match TRBD1. The trim removed 3 bases at V and 7 bases at J, leaving 15 bases unmatched. The CDR3 covers 16 residues. The germline CDR1 and CDR2 sequences are SGHDT and YYEEEE. CDR3 residues: CASSSGQGAPKREQYF. The CDR3 nucleotides are TGTGCCAGCAGCTCAGGGCAGGGGGCACCTAAACGAGAGCAGTACTTC.

The V call is TRBV6-5, the J call TRBJ2-7; 10 bases are shared with TRBD1. The trim removed 7 bases at V and 6 bases at J, leaving 9 bases unmatched. In germline, CDR1 is MNHEY, CDR2 SVGAGI. CDR3 length: 14 residues. The CDR3 region is CASKRQGALIEQYF. In nucleotides, the CDR3 is TGTGCCAGCAAACGACAGGGGGCGCTCATCGAGCAGTACTTC.